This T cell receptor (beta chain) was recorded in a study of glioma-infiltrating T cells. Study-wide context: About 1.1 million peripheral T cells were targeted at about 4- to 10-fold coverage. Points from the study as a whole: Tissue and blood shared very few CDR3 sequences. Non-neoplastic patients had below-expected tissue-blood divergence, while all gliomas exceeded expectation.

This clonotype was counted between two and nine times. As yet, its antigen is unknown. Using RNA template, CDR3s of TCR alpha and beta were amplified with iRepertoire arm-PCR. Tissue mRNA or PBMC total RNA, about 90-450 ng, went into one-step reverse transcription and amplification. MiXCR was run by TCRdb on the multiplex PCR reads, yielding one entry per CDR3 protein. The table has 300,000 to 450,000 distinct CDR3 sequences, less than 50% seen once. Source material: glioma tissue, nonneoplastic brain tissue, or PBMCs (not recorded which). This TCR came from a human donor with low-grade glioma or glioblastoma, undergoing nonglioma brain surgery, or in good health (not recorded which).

CDR3 DNA: TGTGCCAGCAGCTCCAGGTTAGATGGAAACATTCAGTACTTC. Translating gives CASSSRLDGNIQYF. The V call is TRBV7-2, the J call TRBJ2-4, with no clear D. Trimming took 4 bases from V and 6 from J, leaving 13 bases between them. The CDR3 is made up of 14 amino acids. Germline CDR1 is SGHTA and CDR2 is FQGNSA.